These 31 T cell receptor beta chains originate from one sample sequenced in a study of blood T cells in healthy people across ages. Through a sample-barcoded 5' primer and a J-beta primer mix, a second PCR was run for about 6 to 11 cycles. TCRdb independently ran MiXCR on the 5' RACE reads; one entry per CDR3 protein. The sample consists of about 780,000 distinct CDR3 sequences, 35% to 50% of them appearing once. The sample taken for sequencing was blood. The receptor source for this set is a man older than 75 in good health.

The chain joins TRBV5-1 to TRBJ2-3, with 9 bases that match TRBD2. CDR3 length equals 15 residues. Unmatched junction bases numbered 7, after V lost 4 bases and J lost 4 bases. Germline V CDR1 and CDR2: SGHRS, YFSETQ. This CDR3 reads CASSRIAGVADTQYF. CDR3 sequence (DNA): TGCGCCAGCAGCCGGATAGCGGGAGTAGCAGATACGCAGTATTTT. The full variable domain, completed using reference TRBV5-1 and TRBJ2-3, is KAGVTQTPRYLIKTRGQQVTLSCSPISGHRSVSWYQQTPGQGLQFLFEYFSETQRNKGNFPGRFSGRQFSNSRSEMNVSTLELGDSALYLCASSRIAGVADTQYFGPGTRLTVL.

V is TRBV4-3 and J is TRBJ2-4; D possibly matches TRBD1 or TRBD2 (5 bases each). Germline CDR1 LGHNA, CDR2 YSLEER. This CDR3 has 14 amino acids. V was clipped by 2 bases and J by 9 bases, with 14 bases between them. The CDR3 sequence: CASSQRDRSSIQYF. In DNA, the CDR3 is TGCGCCAGCAGCCAAAGGGACCGATCAAGCATTCAGTACTTC.

Turning to this clonotype: This may come from a read error, since a much larger clone is one base off. The chain joins TRBV10-3 to TRBJ1-2; D unclear. The CDR3 length is 12 residues. CDR1 ENHRY and CDR2 SYGVKD come from the germline V gene. CDR3 coding DNA: TGTGCCGTCAGTGAGTCGGCCTATGGCTACACCTTC. Translation gives CAVSESAYGYTF.

The rearrangement joins TRBV29-1 to TRBJ1-5; D is uncertain. Trimming took 7 bases from V and 0 from J, leaving 7 bases between them. Germline assignment: CDR1 SQVTM and CDR2 ANQGSEA. The CDR3 runs 12 residues. CDR3 DNA sequence: TGCAGCGCCTTGGCTAGCAATCAGCCCCAGCATTTT. Protein sequence: CSALASNQPQHF.

Written as DNA, the CDR3 is TGTGCCATCAGTGTAGGCAGGGAGAGAGAGACCCAGTACTTC. Residues: CAISVGRERETQYF. The chain links TRBV10-3 to TRBJ2-5; D could derive from TRBD1 or TRBD2 (5 bases each). Deletions cut 4 bases from V and 4 bases from J, with 13 bases between. Germline V gives CDR1 ENHRY, CDR2 SYGVKD. The CDR3 runs 14 residues.

The chain couples TRBV18 to TRBJ2-3; D gene unclear. The V end was cut by 5 bases, the J end by 0 bases, with 15 bases between. This CDR3 is 16 amino acids long. Looked up from germline, CDR1 is KGHSH and CDR2 is LQKENI. The CDR3 reads CASSRFPALSTDTQYF. CDR3 nucleotide sequence: TGTGCCAGCTCAAGGTTCCCGGCCCTAAGCACAGATACGCAGTATTTT.

Ten or more counts support this clonotype. This chain links TRBV5-6 with TRBJ2-5; TRBD1 agrees at 8 bases. Losses at the gene ends were 4 bases for V and 7 bases for J; bases not matched to a gene: 9. Per germline, CDR1 SGHDT and CDR2 YYEEEE. The CDR3 contains 14 residues. For the CDR3, the DNA is TGTGCCAGCAGCCGCGACAGGGGAAGCGGGACCCAGTACTTC. This sequence encodes CASSRDRGSGTQYF.

This clonotype has only a few counts. The chain has TRBV12-3 or TRBV12-4 and TRBJ2-3; the match to TRBD2 covers 10 bases. The CDR3 has 18 residues. V lost 3 bases, J lost 4 bases, and 13 bases stayed unmatched. In nucleotides, the CDR3 is TGTGCCAGCAGTTTCTGGCTAGCGGGAGCGGGGGTCCCAGATACGCAGTATTTT. Translated: CASSFWLAGAGVPDTQYF.

This rearrangement joins TRBV7-9 to TRBJ1-2; 7 bases agree with TRBD1. This CDR3 comprises 15 residues. Germline-derived CDR1 and CDR2 are SEHNR and FQNEAQ (reference sequence). V was clipped by 0 bases and J by 1 base; unmatched bases: 2. The CDR3 nucleotides read TGTGCCAGCAGCTTAGCGGGACAGCGTAACTATGGCTACACCTTC. Residues: CASSLAGQRNYGYTF.

This clonotype has more than one count but fewer than ten. This chain links TRBV9 with TRBJ1-2; possible D gene TRBD1, 6 bases. Germline CDR1 reads SGDLS; CDR2 reads YYNGEE. Trimming pared 4 bases from V and 4 bases from J, leaving 11 bases between. This CDR3 spans 13 amino acids. The CDR3 nucleotides are TGTGCCAGCAGCCTCACAGGGTTCTATGGCTACACCTTC. Translation gives CASSLTGFYGYTF.

The chain is built from TRBV11-2 and TRBJ2-5; 14 bases match TRBD2. CDR1 is SGHAT, CDR2 FQNNGV, per germline. The V segment lost 6 bases and the J segment 4 bases; nucleotides outside the gene matches: 13. The length of the CDR3 is 18 residues. The CDR3 region has the DNA TGTGCCAGCAGTTCAACGGGGCGACTAGCGGGAGGGCTAGAGACCCAGTACTTC. It specifies CASSSTGRLAGGLETQYF.

In regard to this clonotype: A read error is possible here, since a much larger clone lies one base away. This sequence joins TRBV20-1 and TRBJ2-5, with D perhaps matching TRBD1 or TRBD2 (6 bases each). The DNA end is a closer match to TRBJ2-7, so the J assignment may be wrong. This CDR3 has 14 residues. Looked up from germline, CDR1 is DFQATT and CDR2 is SNEGSKA (reference sequence). CDR3: CSARVGGGRHEQYF. The CDR3 DNA follows: TGCAGTGCTAGAGTTGGAGGGGGGCGCCACGAGCAGTACTTC.

The chain recombines TRBV29-1 with TRBJ2-5; 8 bases line up with TRBD1. Matching the DNA end better, TRBJ2-7 makes the J call doubtful. This CDR3 is built from 13 residues. Germline values: CDR1 SQVTM, CDR2 ANQGSEA. In nucleotides, the CDR3 is TGCAGCGTTGAAGGCGGACAGGGCTACGAGCAGTACTTC. Residues: CSVEGGQGYEQYF.

This chain joins TRBV7-8 and TRBJ2-7; D gene ambiguous. The CDR3 runs to 12 residues. Per germline, CDR1 SGHVS and CDR2 FQNEAQ. Trimming removed 6 bases from V and 4 bases from J, with 10 bases in between. CDR3 sequence (DNA): TGTGCCAGCAGTCCAGAAGATTACGAGCAGTACTTC. Translation gives CASSPEDYEQYF.

This clonotype was seen repeatedly, ten times or more. This chain links TRBV4-1 with TRBJ2-5; TRBD2 matches at 8 bases. V dropped 3 bases and J dropped 4; count of bases not matched to a gene: 1. CDR1 is MGHRA and CDR2 is YSYEKL in the germline V gene. This CDR3 contains 13 residues. As DNA, the CDR3 is TGCGCCAGCAGCCAGAGCGGGGGAGAGACCCAGTACTTC. Its translation is CASSQSGGETQYF.

This chain links TRBV20-1 with TRBJ2-5; 11 nucleotides match TRBD2. V lost 4 bases to trimming and J lost 2 bases; unmatched junction nucleotides: 9. There are 16 residues in the CDR3. Germline-derived CDR1 and CDR2 are DFQATT and SNEGSKA (reference sequence). CDR3 in amino acids: CSAISGIAGGQETQYF. For the CDR3, the DNA is TGCAGTGCTATTTCGGGAATAGCGGGGGGGCAAGAGACCCAGTACTTC.

This clonotype has a count of ten or more. The chain carries TRBV27 and TRBJ2-6; TRBD2 matches at 12 bases. Losses at the gene ends were 6 bases for V and 2 bases for J; bases not matched to a gene: 14. The length of the CDR3 is 20 residues. CDR1 MNHEY and CDR2 SMNVEV come from the germline V gene (reference sequence). CDR3 residues: CASRALTSGGAGPGANVLTF. The CDR3 bases are TGTGCCAGCAGGGCTCTGACTAGCGGGGGTGCTGGGCCTGGGGCCAACGTCCTGACTTTC.

This clonotype has a handful of counts. The chain uses TRBV10-3 and TRBJ1-5; D is undetermined. The CDR3 has 13 amino acids. Germline assignment: CDR1 ENHRY and CDR2 SYGVKD. The V end lost 3 bases, the J end lost 7 bases, and 10 bases lay between the germline ends. CDR3 nucleotide sequence: TGTGCCATCAGTGACGCCGGGTTCCAGCCCCAGCATTTT. It yields the protein CAISDAGFQPQHF.

The chain carries TRBV20-1 and TRBJ2-1, with a possible D match to TRBD2 (6 bases). V was trimmed by 5 bases and J by 3 bases, leaving 17 bases between them. Per the germline V gene, CDR1 is DFQATT and CDR2 is SNEGSKA (reference sequence). The CDR3 runs 15 residues. CDR3 coding DNA: TGCAGTGCTGCCCCTCCGGGACTGGACTACAATGAGCAGTTCTTC. It specifies CSAAPPGLDYNEQFF.

V is TRBV5-1 and J is TRBJ2-3, with unresolved D. CDR1 is SGHRS, CDR2 YFSETQ, per germline. Trimming took off 9 bases at V and 1 base at J, with 12 bases between the two ends. The length of the CDR3 is 13 residues. CDR3 sequence (DNA): TGCGCCAATACTTCCGTGGGCACAGATACGCAGTATTTT. It specifies CANTSVGTDTQYF. Full variable domain (outside the CDR3, taken from reference TRBV5-1 and TRBJ2-3): KAGVTQTPRYLIKTRGQQVTLSCSPISGHRSVSWYQQTPGQGLQFLFEYFSETQRNKGNFPGRFSGRQFSNSRSEMNVSTLELGDSALYLCANTSVGTDTQYFGPGTRLTVL.

The chain uses TRBV7-9 and TRBJ2-7; tentatively, D is TRBD1 (6 bases). This CDR3 spans 13 amino acids. V dropped 1 base and J dropped 7 bases, with 11 bases sitting between them. The germline V gene encodes CDR1 SEHNR and CDR2 FQNEAQ (reference sequence). CDR3 coding DNA: TGTGCCAGCAGCTTAGATACAGGGCGGGAGCAGTACTTC. Translated: CASSLDTGREQYF. Filled out from reference TRBV7-9 and TRBJ2-7, the complete variable domain reads DTGVSQNPRHKITKRGQNVTFRCDPISEHNRLYWYRQTLGQGPEFLTYFQNEAQLEKSRLLSDRFSAERPKGSFSTLEIQRTEQGDSAMYLCASSLDTGREQYFGPGTRLTVT.

The chain combines TRBV20-1 with TRBJ2-3; 9 nucleotides align to TRBD2. Germline loops: CDR1 DFQATT, CDR2 SNEGSKA (reference sequence). Trimming at V came to 6 bases and at J to 4 bases, leaving 11 bases not matched to a gene. The CDR3 sequence is 15 residues long. The CDR3 protein is CSAPIGGRVSDTQYF. CDR3 bases: TGCAGTGCCCCGATCGGCGGGAGGGTATCAGATACGCAGTATTTT.

This clonotype was seen a few times. V is TRBV7-2 and J is TRBJ2-4; 7 bases agree with TRBD1. Per the germline V gene, CDR1 is SGHTA and CDR2 is FQGNSA. This CDR3 has 15 amino acids. The J segment lost 9 bases and the V segment lost 2 bases, leaving 10 bases of the junction unmatched. The CDR3: CASSLKNRGRGIQYF. DNA for the CDR3: TGTGCCAGCAGCTTAAAGAACAGGGGAAGGGGCATTCAGTACTTC.

This clonotype turned up a few times. The chain employs TRBV9 and TRBJ2-1; D not resolved. V was cut by 0 bases and J by 7 bases, with 8 bases left in between. Germline V gene lookup returns CDR1 SGDLS and CDR2 YYNGEE. CDR3 length: 13 amino acids. The CDR3 bases are TGTGCCAGCAGCGTAGCCCCGCGAAATGAGCAGTTCTTC. It yields the protein CASSVAPRNEQFF. Together with reference TRBV9 and TRBJ2-1, the CDR3 gives the full variable domain: DSGVTQTPKHLITATGQRVTLRCSPRSGDLSVYWYQQSLDQGLQFLIQYYNGEERAKGNILERFSAQQFPDLHSELNLSSLELGDSALYFCASSVAPRNEQFFGPGTRLTVL.

Points on this clonotype: A much larger clone differs from this one at a single base, so this may be a read error. The chain recombines TRBV18 with TRBJ1-1; 11 nucleotides line up with TRBD1. The CDR3 runs 16 residues. Germline assignment: CDR1 KGHSH and CDR2 LQKENI. CDR3 sequence: CVSSPPRTGGFTEAFF. CDR3 DNA sequence: TGTGTCAGCTCACCTCCCCGGACAGGGGGCTTCACTGAAGCTTTCTTT.

This clonotype was counted only a few times. V usage is TRBV5-1 and J usage is TRBJ2-1, with 15 bases matching TRBD2. The CDR3 has 17 amino acids. Germline V gene sequence: CDR1 SGHRS, CDR2 YFSETQ. Trimming took 0 bases from V and 7 from J; bases not matched to a gene: 5. The CDR3 DNA reads TGCGCCAGCAGCTTGGGTGGACTAGCGGGAGGGTATAATGAGCAGTTCTTC. Translating gives CASSLGGLAGGYNEQFF.

This clonotype was seen a handful of times. V usage is TRBV4-2 and J usage is TRBJ1-5; D might be TRBD1 (5 bases). Germline assignment: CDR1 LGHNA and CDR2 YNFKEQ. The CDR3 runs 17 residues. V dropped 1 base and J dropped 0 bases, with 13 bases sitting between them. This CDR3 reads CASSQGLTDFSNQPQHF. CDR3 DNA sequence: TGTGCCAGCAGCCAAGGGCTGACAGACTTTAGCAATCAGCCCCAGCATTTT.

The gene calls are TRBV9 and TRBJ2-1; TRBD2 might be the D (6 bases). Germline V gene sequence: CDR1 SGDLS, CDR2 YYNGEE. V gave up 2 bases and J gave up 0 bases, with 9 bases separating them. The CDR3 length is 15 residues. The CDR3 DNA sequence: TGTGCCAGCAGCGTGATGGAGGGCTCCTACAATGAGCAGTTCTTC. Its protein product is CASSVMEGSYNEQFF.

The chain couples TRBV28 to TRBJ2-1; D is undetermined. V shed 7 bases and J shed 0 bases, with 10 bases lying between them. The CDR3 is 14 residues long. CDR1 MDHEN and CDR2 SYDVKM come from the germline V gene. Here the CDR3 reads CASTSQSSYNEQFF. Written as DNA, the CDR3 is TGTGCCAGCACCAGCCAAAGCTCCTACAATGAGCAGTTCTTC.

The sample holds one count of this clonotype. The V and J genes are TRBV19 and TRBJ2-7; 13 nucleotides agree with TRBD2. The CDR3 runs 16 residues. From germline, CDR1 is LNHDA and CDR2 SQIVND (reference sequence). J was trimmed by 7 bases and V by 6 bases; bases with no gene match: 12. The CDR3 sequence is CASRSGTSGTYNEQYF. CDR3 bases: TGTGCCAGTAGATCCGGGACTAGCGGGACGTACAATGAGCAGTACTTC.

In this sample, this clonotype turned up a few times. The chain recombines TRBV4-2 with TRBJ1-1, with 8 positions matching TRBD1. J lost 4 bases, V lost 1 base, and 8 bases had no gene match. CDR3 length equals 16 residues. CDR1 is LGHNA and CDR2 is YNFKEQ in the germline V gene. This CDR3 reads CASSQGVNRGSTEAFF. Written as DNA, the CDR3 is TGTGCCAGCAGCCAAGGGGTTAACAGGGGGAGCACTGAAGCTTTCTTT.